Here is one T cell receptor beta chain with its context. This entry belongs to a study of blood T cell repertoires in COVID-19. Study-level information: Sites across the United States, Italy and Spain contributed samples from acute and convalescent COVID-19. Sample material is recorded as cDNA or gDNA derived from T cells, B-cell-depleted T cells, or PBMCs.

Per germline, CDR1 MNHEY and CDR2 SVGAGI. The CDR3 length is 14 residues. Deletions cut 7 bases from V and 4 bases from J, with 14 bases between. Methods used by the authors: For nucleated cells, counts were estimated from reference gene primer amplification. The repertoire was sequenced with immunoSEQ multiplex PCR; TCRdb's copy has only in-frame clones and lacks some. The D gene and trimming were derived from the DNA, and the V and J assignments and clone size from that table. The sample shows tens of thousands of clones, 88% of them seen only once. V and J are TRBV6-5 and TRBJ2-1, with D perhaps matching TRBD2 (5 bases). This receptor was identified in a human donor in a cohort sampled during active COVID-19. Sequencing input: peripheral blood. CDR3 sequence: CASIGKSGYNEQFF. CDR3 nucleotides: TGTGCCAGCATCGGTAAATCGGGGTACAATGAGCAGTTCTTC.